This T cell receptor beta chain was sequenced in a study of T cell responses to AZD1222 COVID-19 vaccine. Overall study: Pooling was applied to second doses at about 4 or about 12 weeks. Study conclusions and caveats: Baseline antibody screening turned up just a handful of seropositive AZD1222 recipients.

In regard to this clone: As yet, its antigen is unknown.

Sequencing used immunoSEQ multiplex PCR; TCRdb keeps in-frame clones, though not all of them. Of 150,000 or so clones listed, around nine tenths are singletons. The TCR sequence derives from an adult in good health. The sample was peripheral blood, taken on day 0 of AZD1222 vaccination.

The CDR3 sequence: CASSSRDRVGPLHF. CDR3 coding DNA: TGTGCCAGCAGCTCGCGAGACAGGGTCGGACCCCTCCACTTT. The chain combines TRBV4-2 with TRBJ1-6; 7 bases are shared with TRBD1. Germline CDR1 reads LGHNA; CDR2 reads YNFKEQ. This CDR3 has 14 amino acids. V dropped 5 bases and J dropped 12; count of bases not matched to a gene: 10.